These T cell receptor beta chains were read from a single sample in a study of sequential checkpoint blockade in melanoma. The table came from immunoSEQ multiplex PCR; TCRdb's copy has only in-frame clones and leaves some out. The sample carries some 5,400 clones, roughly 18% recorded once. The sample here was tumor tissue (inferred from file names), taken from a patient given nivolumab and ipilimumab in sequence. These receptors originate from a human donor with melanoma. Each CDR3 is given with its conserved first and last residue. A D gene is named only where the DNA matches it firmly. Some rows mark clone size as missing; the rest say once, few, many or name a class of expanded clone.

d_gene: TRBD2
v_gene: TRBV9
j_gene: TRBJ2-5
abundance: many
CDR3aa: CASMAGRLAGETQYF
CDR3nt: TGTGCCAGCATGGCGGGTCGACTAGCTGGGGAGACCCAGTACTTC

d_gene: NA
v_gene: TRBV11-3
j_gene: TRBJ2-5
abundance: many
CDR3aa: CASSLGPTPETQYF
CDR3nt: TGTGCCAGCAGCCTCGGACCCACCCCAGAGACCCAGTACTTC

d_gene: NA
v_gene: TRBV12-5
j_gene: TRBJ2-5
abundance: few
CDR3aa: CASGLAGVDRETQYF
CDR3nt: TGTGCTAGTGGTTTGGCAGGGGTGGATCGAGAGACCCAGTACTTC

d_gene: TRBD1
v_gene: TRBV9
j_gene: TRBJ1-1
abundance: medium-sized
CDR3aa: CASSVQGAEAFF
CDR3nt: TGTGCCAGCAGCGTACAGGGGGCTGAAGCTTTCTTT

d_gene: TRBD1
v_gene: TRBV6-8
j_gene: TRBJ2-1
abundance: few
CDR3aa: CGVAEDRGYNEQFF
CDR3nt: TGTGGGGTGGCCGAGGACAGGGGGTACAATGAGCAGTTCTTC

d_gene: TRBD2
v_gene: TRBV11-3
j_gene: TRBJ2-1
abundance: few
CDR3aa: CASSRSGGAYNEQFF
CDR3nt: TGTGCCAGCAGCCGAAGCGGGGGGGCGTACAATGAGCAGTTCTTC

d_gene: TRBD2
v_gene: TRBV9
j_gene: TRBJ2-7
abundance: NA
CDR3aa: CASSEWEWASGGFNYEQYF
CDR3nt: TGTGCCAGCAGTGAATGGGAATGGGCTAGCGGGGGCTTTAACTACGAGCAGTACTTC

d_gene: TRBD1
v_gene: TRBV19
j_gene: TRBJ2-7
abundance: NA
CDR3aa: CASSRDSYYEQYF
CDR3nt: TGTGCCAGTAGCCGGGACAGCTACTACGAGCAGTACTTC

d_gene: TRBD2
v_gene: TRBV11-3
j_gene: TRBJ2-1
abundance: many
CDR3aa: CASSYGTSGVGGVEQFF
CDR3nt: TGTGCCAGCAGCTATGGGACTAGCGGGGTGGGTGGCGTGGAGCAGTTCTTC

d_gene: TRBD1
v_gene: TRBV29-1
j_gene: TRBJ2-3
abundance: NA
CDR3aa: CSVLDRGADTQYF
CDR3nt: TGCAGCGTCCTGGACAGGGGTGCAGATACGCAGTATTTT

d_gene: TRBD2
v_gene: TRBV11-3
j_gene: TRBJ2-5
abundance: few
CDR3aa: CASSRTSGEETQYF
CDR3nt: TGTGCCAGCAGCCGCACTAGCGGGGAAGAGACCCAGTACTTC

d_gene: TRBD1
v_gene: TRBV9
j_gene: TRBJ2-1
abundance: medium-sized
CDR3aa: CASSVGRGRNEQFF
CDR3nt: TGTGCCAGCAGCGTGGGCAGGGGGAGAAATGAGCAGTTCTTC

d_gene: NA
v_gene: TRBV7-1
j_gene: TRBJ2-5
abundance: NA
CDR3aa: CASRRPGQETQYF
CDR3nt: TGTGCCAGCAGGCGGCCAGGGCAAGAGACCCAGTACTTC

d_gene: NA
v_gene: TRBV19
j_gene: TRBJ2-1
abundance: NA
CDR3aa: CASSDGAEQFF
CDR3nt: TGTGCCAGTAGTGATGGGGCGGAGCAGTTCTTC

d_gene: TRBD1
v_gene: TRBV6-8
j_gene: TRBJ1-2
abundance: medium-sized
CDR3aa: CASSPGQHYGYTF
CDR3nt: TGTGCCAGCAGTCCGGGACAGCACTATGGCTACACCTTC

d_gene: NA
v_gene: TRBV28
j_gene: TRBJ1-6
abundance: NA
CDR3aa: CASSLFLNSPLHF
CDR3nt: TGTGCCAGCAGTTTGTTCCTCAATTCACCCCTCCACTTT

d_gene: TRBD1
v_gene: TRBV11-3
j_gene: TRBJ1-1
abundance: medium-sized
CDR3aa: CASTPGTGPGNTEAFF
CDR3nt: TGTGCCAGCACACCCGGGACAGGACCGGGGAACACTGAAGCTTTCTTT

d_gene: NA
v_gene: TRBV6-8
j_gene: TRBJ1-5
abundance: medium-sized
CDR3aa: CASTEANSNQPQHF
CDR3nt: TGTGCCAGCACCGAGGCCAATAGCAATCAGCCCCAGCATTTT

d_gene: NA
v_gene: TRBV7-7
j_gene: TRBJ2-5
abundance: few
CDR3aa: CASSFGAGLGGTQYF
CDR3nt: TGTGCCAGCAGCTTTGGGGCGGGCCTCGGGGGGACCCAGTACTTC

d_gene: NA
v_gene: TRBV6-8
j_gene: TRBJ2-5
abundance: few
CDR3aa: CASSPGGLKETQYF
CDR3nt: TGTGCCAGCAGTCCGGGCGGACTAAAAGAGACCCAGTACTTC

d_gene: NA
v_gene: TRBV7-6
j_gene: TRBJ1-4
abundance: many
CDR3aa: CASSLAADGATNEKLFF
CDR3nt: TGTGCCAGCAGCTTGGCGGCGGACGGTGCAACTAATGAAAAACTGTTTTTT